The TCR beta chain under discussion was sequenced for a study of vaccination effects on CD4 cells after COVID-19. About the study: Within the ViraFEST assay, antigen-specific CD4+ T cells underwent expansion with viral peptide pools prior to sequencing. Cultivation was performed at roughly 2 million PBMC per well with roughly 10 IU/ml IL-2 and 10 ug/ml peptides added.

Culture proceeded for under twelve days, and CD4+ T cells were then isolated. The participants, recipients of two vaccine doses, got either BNT162b2 or mRNA-1273. The method was immunoSEQ multiplex PCR; TCRdb's version includes in-frame clones alone and lacks a portion of them. The table has approximately 57,000 clones, less than 80% seen once. Trimming left V 3 bases short and J 3 bases short, with 11 bases between. The CDR3 covers 13 residues. Germline V gene lookup returns CDR1 GTSNPN and CDR2 SVGIG (reference sequence). The sample holds a few counts of this clone. Antigen unknown. The rearrangement joins TRBV30 to TRBJ1-2, with D hard to call. The clonotype comes from a human donor who received a COVID-19 vaccine. The sequencing here drew on CD4+ T cells from PBMCs cultured without peptide, taken after COVID-19 vaccination. The CDR3 is CAWRRRGDYGYTF. CDR3 in DNA: TGTGCCTGGAGGCGACGAGGAGACTATGGCTACACCTTC.